Following are 16 T cell receptor beta chains from one sample sequenced in a study of radiotherapy plus CTLA-4 blockade in lung cancer. Profiled with immunoSEQ multiplex PCR; TCRdb holds only in-frame clones, not every one. The sample lists about 110,000 clones, 70% to 90% occurring once. The source was peripheral blood, collected from a patient treated with radiotherapy plus ipilimumab. All receptors come from a human donor with non-small cell lung cancer that progressed on radiotherapy plus ipilimumab. Some clones in this sample may be carry-over from other donors' samples.

The genes are TRBV6-1 and TRBJ2-7, with D maybe TRBD2 (6 bases). This CDR3 spans 14 amino acids. Germline lookup yields CDR1 MNHNS and CDR2 SASEGT. V lost 7 bases, J lost 5 bases, and 18 bases lay in between. For the CDR3, the DNA is TGTGCCAGCATCGGACTATTAGTGATCCACGAGCAGTACTTC. This encodes CASIGLLVIHEQYF.

This clone was counted a single time. The V call is TRBV28, the J call TRBJ1-4; TRBD1 matches 9 bases. This CDR3 comprises 16 residues. Germline-derived CDR1 and CDR2 are MDHEN and SYDVKM. V shed 6 bases and J 4 bases; nucleotides not matched to a gene: 9. DNA of the CDR3: TGTGCCAGCAGCCCACTCGGACAGGGGAGTAATGAAAAACTGTTTTTT. Translation gives CASSPLGQGSNEKLFF.

This chain links TRBV7-6 with TRBJ1-4; possible D gene TRBD1, 5 bases. The CDR3 is made up of 16 amino acids. V shed 0 bases and J shed 3 bases, with 11 bases lying between them. Germline CDR1 is SGHVS and CDR2 is FNYEAQ. CDR3 loop: CASSLAPGNANEKLFF. The CDR3 DNA reads TGTGCCAGCAGCTTAGCCCCAGGGAACGCTAATGAAAAACTGTTTTTT.

The DNA for the CDR3 is TGCGCCAGCAGCTTGCTCCGAAAGAGCTCCTACAATGAGCAGTTCTTC. Its protein product is CASSLLRKSSYNEQFF. The chain joins TRBV5-1 to TRBJ2-1; D is undetermined. V lost 1 base, J lost 0 bases, and 11 bases lay in between. The CDR3 spans 16 residues. Germline CDR1 reads SGHRS; CDR2 reads YFSETQ.

V gene TRBV2 combines with J gene TRBJ1-1; 7 positions agree with TRBD1. This CDR3 contains 15 residues. CDR1 is SNHLY, CDR2 FYNNEI, per germline. Trimming removed 5 bases from V and 6 bases from J; junction bases left unmatched: 12. The CDR3 is CASSTRTGEVAEAFF. The CDR3 region has the DNA TGTGCCAGCAGTACCCGTACAGGGGAGGTGGCTGAAGCTTTCTTT.

The chain couples TRBV10-3 to TRBJ1-2; tentatively, D is TRBD1 (6 bases). Germline values: CDR1 ENHRY, CDR2 SYGVKD. Between the trimmed V and J ends, which lost 4 bases and 6 bases, there was a span of 18 bases. This CDR3 has 15 amino acids. The CDR3 nucleotides are TGTGCCATCAGTGTGTTGAGGGGGGCGCAGGATGGCTACACCTTC. It yields the protein CAISVLRGAQDGYTF.

There are a few counts of this clone. The gene calls are TRBV7-2 and TRBJ1-3, with unresolved D. The ends were cut back, 5 bases at V and 2 bases at J, with 7 bases in the middle. Germline CDR1 and CDR2: SGHTA and FQGNSA. The CDR3 length is 13 residues. CDR3 region: CASSPGPGNTIYF. CDR3 DNA: TGTGCCAGCAGCCCTGGACCTGGAAACACCATATATTTT.

The CDR3: CSVEGSTFNYGYTF. CDR3 coding DNA: TGCAGCGTTGAAGGAAGTACCTTTAACTATGGCTACACCTTC. The rearrangement joins TRBV29-1 to TRBJ1-2; D is undetermined. The germline CDR1 and CDR2 sequences are SQVTM and ANQGSEA. V was pared by 1 base and J by 1 base, with 10 bases between. The CDR3 has 14 residues. Supplemented by reference TRBV29-1 and TRBJ1-2, the full variable domain reads SAVISQKPSRDICQRGTSLTIQCQVDSQVTMMFWYRQQPGQSLTLIATANQGSEATYESGFVIDKFPISRPNLTFSTLTVSNMSPEDSSIYLCSVEGSTFNYGYTFGSGTRLTVV.

The chain is built from TRBV6-5 and TRBJ1-2; D might be TRBD1 (5 bases). CDR3 length: 13 amino acids. Trimming removed 3 bases from V and 4 bases from J, with 9 bases in between. Germline values: CDR1 MNHEY, CDR2 SVGAGI. CDR3 loop: CASSYERGYGYTF. As DNA, the CDR3 is TGTGCCAGCAGTTATGAAAGGGGCTATGGCTACACCTTC.

This chain connects TRBV6-5 to TRBJ1-3; D gene uncertain. The CDR3 has 13 amino acids. V lost 0 bases and J 4 bases, leaving 4 bases between the germline ends. CDR1 MNHEY and CDR2 SVGAGI come from the germline V gene. The CDR3 region has the DNA TGTGCCAGCAGTTACTCGGGGGGAAACACCATATATTTT. It specifies CASSYSGGNTIYF.

The chain is built from TRBV4-3 and TRBJ1-1, with D possibly TRBD1 on 5 matching bases. CDR1 and CDR2 from the germline V gene are LGHNA and YSLEER. This CDR3 has 16 amino acids. The V and J ends lost 1 base and 1 base respectively, with 13 bases between them. The CDR3 coding sequence is TGCGCCAGCAGCCAAGGGGACCTCAACTGGAACACTGAAGCTTTCTTT. It encodes CASSQGDLNWNTEAFF.

In DNA form, the CDR3 reads TGTGCCAGCAGCTTTGGGGACGTTTCGCCCCTCCACTTT. Its translation: CASSFGDVSPLHF. The chain joins TRBV7-9 to TRBJ1-6; a weak D match, TRBD1 (5 bases). From germline, CDR1 is SEHNR and CDR2 FQNEAQ (reference sequence). The CDR3 runs 13 residues. The germline V and J ends were trimmed by 3 bases and 13 bases, with 13 bases remaining between them.

V gene TRBV6-5 combines with J gene TRBJ2-1; 7 bases fit TRBD1. The CDR3 has 13 residues. Unmatched junction bases numbered 6, after V lost 4 bases and J lost 9 bases. Germline V lookup: CDR1 MNHEY, CDR2 SVGAGI. This CDR3 reads CASSSTGYVEQFF. The CDR3, as DNA: TGTGCCAGCAGTTCGACAGGGTATGTTGAGCAGTTCTTC.

This chain joins TRBV7-6 and TRBJ1-1, with TRBD1 matching over 7 bases. V lost 6 bases to trimming and J lost 1 base; unmatched junction nucleotides: 5. Germline-derived CDR1 and CDR2 are SGHVS and FNYEAQ. The CDR3 length is 14 residues. This CDR3 reads CASRPGGRNTEAFF. The DNA of the CDR3 is TGTGCCAGCAGACCAGGGGGGAGGAACACTGAAGCTTTCTTT.

The rearrangement links TRBV19 to TRBJ2-7; TRBD2 matches at 10 bases. V lost 6 bases, J lost 0 bases, and 5 bases stayed unmatched. The CDR3 length is 15 residues. Germline V gene sequence: CDR1 LNHDA, CDR2 SQIVND (reference sequence). CDR3 sequence reads: CASSSSGGSSYEQYF. DNA of the CDR3: TGTGCCAGTAGCTCTAGCGGGGGTTCCTCCTACGAGCAGTACTTC.

This rearrangement joins TRBV19 to TRBJ1-1; 10 bases fit TRBD1. The CDR3 extends over 16 amino acids. Unmatched junction bases numbered 8, after V lost 3 bases and J lost 4 bases. From germline, CDR1 is LNHDA and CDR2 SQIVND (reference sequence). CDR3 nucleotides: TGTGCCAGTAGTATCGGGGAGGGACAGGGGATCACTGAAGCTTTCTTT. As protein: CASSIGEGQGITEAFF.